The 15 T cell receptor beta chains in this list originate from one sample, sequenced in a study of T cell clonotyping in hematopoietic cell transplantation. The data were produced by immunoSEQ multiplex PCR, yet TCRdb's version contains in-frame clones alone and is incomplete. The table includes some 8,000 clones, less than 90% detected once. Source: peripheral blood mononuclear cells, taken at the time of graft-versus-host disease after allogeneic stem cell transplant. Receptors originate from a male patient between 55 and 70 years old who had an allogeneic stem cell transplant from a related donor, so the T cells may come from the graft donor. Some clones in this sample may be carry-over from other donors' samples.

The CDR3 loop reads CASSLTGVETQYF. The CDR3 DNA follows: TGCGCCAGCAGTCTGACAGGGGTGGAGACCCAGTACTTC. The rearrangement joins TRBV5-1 to TRBJ2-5; the match to TRBD1 covers 8 bases. Germline CDR1 and CDR2: SGHRS and YFSETQ. Losses at the gene ends were 5 bases for V and 5 bases for J; bases not matched to a gene: 5. There are 13 residues in the CDR3.

The CDR3 here is CAWSVVTGAGELFF. The CDR3, as DNA: TGTGCCTGGAGTGTAGTGACAGGGGCCGGGGAGCTGTTTTTT. V and J are TRBV30 and TRBJ2-2, with 8 bases aligning to TRBD1. V shed 0 bases and J 6 bases; nucleotides not matched to a gene: 3. Germline CDR1 reads GTSNPN; CDR2 reads SVGIG (reference sequence). The CDR3 extends over 14 amino acids.

The chain links TRBV19 to TRBJ1-5; 7 bases are shared with TRBD1. With 6 bases clipped from V and 7 bases from J, the junction kept 6 bases outside the gene matches. This CDR3 spans 13 amino acids. CDR1 and CDR2 from the germline V gene are LNHDA and SQIVND (reference sequence). CDR3 residues: CASRRQGGQPQHF. In nucleotides, the CDR3 is TGTGCCAGTAGGAGACAGGGCGGGCAGCCCCAGCATTTT.

J is TRBJ2-1 and V is TRBV19; 11 nucleotides agree with TRBD2. In germline, CDR1 is LNHDA, CDR2 SQIVND (reference sequence). The CDR3 is 13 residues long. The ends lost 10 bases at V and 4 bases at J; junction bases unmatched: 3. This CDR3 reads CATGTSGYNEQFF. In DNA, the CDR3 is TGTGCCACTGGGACTAGCGGTTACAATGAGCAGTTCTTC.

The rearrangement joins TRBV5-1 to TRBJ2-7; D is unclear. V lost 2 bases and J 6 bases, leaving 15 bases between the germline ends. The CDR3 extends over 14 amino acids. Germline V gene lookup returns CDR1 SGHRS and CDR2 YFSETQ. CDR3 residues: CASSFQMPLGEQYF. In DNA form, the CDR3 reads TGCGCCAGCAGCTTCCAGATGCCCCTTGGCGAGCAGTACTTC. Combining the CDR3 with reference TRBV5-1 and TRBJ2-7 gives the whole variable domain KAGVTQTPRYLIKTRGQQVTLSCSPISGHRSVSWYQQTPGQGLQFLFEYFSETQRNKGNFPGRFSGRQFSNSRSEMNVSTLELGDSALYLCASSFQMPLGEQYFGPGTRLTVT.

V is TRBV6-1 and J is TRBJ1-2, with D possibly being TRBD1 (5 bases). Trimming shortened V by 7 bases and J by 3 bases, and 18 bases separated the two germline ends. The CDR3 contains 15 residues. The V gene's germline CDR1 is MNHNS and CDR2 SASEGT. CDR3 protein: CASTFRGERDYGYTF. Written as DNA, the CDR3 is TGTGCCAGCACTTTCCGAGGGGAACGTGACTATGGCTACACCTTC.

The chain has TRBV13 and TRBJ2-7; D is ambiguous. The CDR3 runs to 14 residues. The germline V gene encodes CDR1 PRHDT and CDR2 FYEKMQ (reference sequence). Trimming pared 4 bases from V and 5 bases from J, leaving 15 bases between. The CDR3 region has the DNA TGTGCCAGCAGCTCGAAGGGATTTTGGAACGAGCAGTACTTC. Translating it yields CASSSKGFWNEQYF.

The chain is built from TRBV28 and TRBJ2-2; TRBD1 aligns across 8 bases. The trim removed 7 bases at V and 7 bases at J, leaving 11 bases unmatched. Germline loops: CDR1 MDHEN, CDR2 SYDVKM. The CDR3 runs to 15 residues. The CDR3 here is CASISGTGRYGELFF. CDR3 coding DNA: TGTGCCAGCATCTCCGGGACAGGCCGGTACGGGGAGCTGTTTTTT.

This clone was observed a single time. V gene TRBV6-1 combines with J gene TRBJ2-5; D not resolved. Trimming cost V 3 bases and J 7 bases, with 12 bases left between them. CDR1 is MNHNS, CDR2 SASEGT, per germline. The CDR3 totals 13 residues. The CDR3 DNA is TGTGCCAGCAGTGATTCCTCAGTGGGGACCCAGTACTTC. This gives the protein CASSDSSVGTQYF.

The chain joins TRBV4-3 to TRBJ2-1; maybe TRBD1 (6 bases). Trimming took 0 bases from V and 4 from J, leaving 10 bases between them. The length of the CDR3 is 15 residues. Germline CDR1 reads LGHNA; CDR2 reads YSLEER. DNA of the CDR3: TGCGCCAGCAGCCAAGATTGGGACACTTACAATGAGCAGTTCTTC. It yields the protein CASSQDWDTYNEQFF.

V gene TRBV7-6 combines with J gene TRBJ2-3; D is unclear. V dropped 2 bases and J dropped 2 bases, with 2 bases sitting between them. The CDR3 sequence is 12 residues long. Germline lookup yields CDR1 SGHVS and CDR2 FNYEAQ. The CDR3 DNA reads TGTGCCAGCAGCTTATACACAGATACGCAGTATTTT. It specifies CASSLYTDTQYF.

The chain combines TRBV6-1 with TRBJ1-2; D perhaps matches TRBD1 (6 bases). The CDR3 runs to 13 residues. The V and J ends lost 1 base and 7 bases respectively, with 10 bases between them. CDR1 MNHNS and CDR2 SASEGT come from the germline V gene. The CDR3 spells CASSEGTVGGYTF. The CDR3 region has the DNA TGTGCCAGCAGTGAAGGGACAGTAGGTGGCTACACCTTC.

V usage is TRBV27 and J usage is TRBJ2-7; D is possibly TRBD1 (6 bases). CDR3 length: 14 residues. V was shortened by 5 bases and J by 5 bases, with 16 bases between the two germline ends. Germline V lookup: CDR1 MNHEY, CDR2 SMNVEV (reference sequence). CDR3 coding DNA: TGTGCCAGCAGTCATCGTCGGACAGTGGACGAGCAGTACTTC. Translating gives CASSHRRTVDEQYF.

The chain joins TRBV7-6 to TRBJ1-2; tentative D call: TRBD1 (6 bases). Trimming cost V 3 bases and J 2 bases, with 28 bases left between them. The CDR3 is made up of 20 amino acids. Germline V gene sequence: CDR1 SGHVS, CDR2 FNYEAQ. The DNA of the CDR3 is TGTGCCAGCAGCTTGGGGGGGAACGGCCCAAGTCGGGGGGGCAACTATGGCTACACCTTC. Residues: CASSLGGNGPSRGGNYGYTF.

The chain employs TRBV12-2 and TRBJ1-6. TRBV12-2 is marked as a pseudogene. The length of the CDR3 is 13 residues. The CDR3 region is CASRFCRFLSLHF. CDR3 bases: TGTGCAAGTCGCTTTTGCCGCTTTTTATCCCTCCACTTT.